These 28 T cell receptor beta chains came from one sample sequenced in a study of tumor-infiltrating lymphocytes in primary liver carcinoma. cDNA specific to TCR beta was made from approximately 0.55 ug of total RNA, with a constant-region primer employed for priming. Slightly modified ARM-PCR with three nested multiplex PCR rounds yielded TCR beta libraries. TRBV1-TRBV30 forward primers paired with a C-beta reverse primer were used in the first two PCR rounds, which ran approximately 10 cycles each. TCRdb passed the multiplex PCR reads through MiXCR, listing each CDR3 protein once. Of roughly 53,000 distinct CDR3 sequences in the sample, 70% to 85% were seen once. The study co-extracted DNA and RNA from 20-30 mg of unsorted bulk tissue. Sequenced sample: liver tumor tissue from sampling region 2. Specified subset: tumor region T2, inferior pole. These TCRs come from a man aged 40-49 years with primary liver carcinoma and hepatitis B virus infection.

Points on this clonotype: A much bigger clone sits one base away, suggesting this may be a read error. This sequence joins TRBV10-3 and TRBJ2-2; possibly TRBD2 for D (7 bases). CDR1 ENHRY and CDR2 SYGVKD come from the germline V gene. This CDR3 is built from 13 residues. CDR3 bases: TGTGCCATCAGCCCGACGGGGGGCGGGGAGCTGTCTTTT. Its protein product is CAISPTGGGELSF.

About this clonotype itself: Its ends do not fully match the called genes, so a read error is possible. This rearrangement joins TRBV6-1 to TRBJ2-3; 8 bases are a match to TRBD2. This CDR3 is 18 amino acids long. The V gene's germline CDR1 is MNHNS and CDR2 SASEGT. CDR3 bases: TGTGCCGGCAGTGGACCAGCTAGCGGGCCGTATAGCACAGATACGCAATATTTT. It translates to CAGSGPASGPYSTDTQYF.

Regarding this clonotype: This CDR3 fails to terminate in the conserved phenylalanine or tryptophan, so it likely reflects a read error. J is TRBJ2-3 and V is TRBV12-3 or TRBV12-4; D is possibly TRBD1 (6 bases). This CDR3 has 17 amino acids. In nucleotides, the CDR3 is TGTGCCAACAGTTTTACAGGGAGCACGCTTAGCACAGATACGCAGTATATT. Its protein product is CANSFTGSTLSTDTQYI.

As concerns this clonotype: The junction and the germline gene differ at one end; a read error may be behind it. The CDR3 protein is CVSSFAGGPNEQFF. The DNA of the CDR3 is TGTGTCAGCAGCTTTGCGGGAGGGCCAAATGAGCAGTTCTTC. The rearrangement joins TRBV7-9 to TRBJ2-1; 9 positions agree with TRBD2. There are 14 residues in the CDR3. CDR1 is SEHNR, CDR2 FQNEAQ, per germline (reference sequence).

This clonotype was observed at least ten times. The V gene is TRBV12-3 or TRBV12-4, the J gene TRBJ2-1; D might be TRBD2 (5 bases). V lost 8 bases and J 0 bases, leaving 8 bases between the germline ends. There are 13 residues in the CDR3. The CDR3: CASVRDSYNEQFF. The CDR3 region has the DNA TGTGCCAGCGTCCGGGACTCCTACAATGAGCAGTTCTTC.

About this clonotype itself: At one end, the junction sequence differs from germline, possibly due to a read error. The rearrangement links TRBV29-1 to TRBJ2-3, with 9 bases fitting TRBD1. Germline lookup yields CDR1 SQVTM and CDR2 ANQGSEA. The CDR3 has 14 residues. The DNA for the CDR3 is TGCAGCGCTGAAGGGCGACAGGGGGAAGATACGCAATATTTT. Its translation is CSAEGRQGEDTQYF.

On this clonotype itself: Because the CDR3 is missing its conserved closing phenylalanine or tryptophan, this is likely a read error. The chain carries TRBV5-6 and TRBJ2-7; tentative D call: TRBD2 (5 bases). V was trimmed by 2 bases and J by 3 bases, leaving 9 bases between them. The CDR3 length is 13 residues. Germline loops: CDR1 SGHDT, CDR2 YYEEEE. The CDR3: CASSFGRIYEQYL. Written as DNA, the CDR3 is TGTGCCAGCAGCTTTGGGAGAATCTACGAGCAGTACCTC.

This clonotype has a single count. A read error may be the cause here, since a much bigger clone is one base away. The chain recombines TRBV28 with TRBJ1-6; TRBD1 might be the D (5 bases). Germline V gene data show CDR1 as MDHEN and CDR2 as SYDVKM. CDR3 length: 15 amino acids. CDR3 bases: TGTGCCAACAGTTTAGGGCAGGGATACAGATCACCTCTCCACTTT. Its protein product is CANSLGQGYRSPLHF.

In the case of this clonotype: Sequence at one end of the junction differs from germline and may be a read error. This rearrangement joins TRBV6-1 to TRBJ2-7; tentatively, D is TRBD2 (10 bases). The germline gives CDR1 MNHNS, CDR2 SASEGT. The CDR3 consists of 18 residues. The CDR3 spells CARKRDRAIAGGTYEQYF. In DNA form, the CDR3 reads TGTGCCAGGAAACGGGACAGGGCGATAGCGGGGGGTACCTATGAGCAGTACTTC.

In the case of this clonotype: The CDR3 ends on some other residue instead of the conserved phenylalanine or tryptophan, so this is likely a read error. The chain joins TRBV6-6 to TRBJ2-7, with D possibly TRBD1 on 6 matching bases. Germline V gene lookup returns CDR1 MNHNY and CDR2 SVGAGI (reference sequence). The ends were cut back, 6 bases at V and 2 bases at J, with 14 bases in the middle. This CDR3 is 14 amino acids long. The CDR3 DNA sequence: TGTGCCAGCAGGGTTAGTGGGGGCCCCTACGAGCAGTACTAC. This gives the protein CASRVSGGPYEQYY.

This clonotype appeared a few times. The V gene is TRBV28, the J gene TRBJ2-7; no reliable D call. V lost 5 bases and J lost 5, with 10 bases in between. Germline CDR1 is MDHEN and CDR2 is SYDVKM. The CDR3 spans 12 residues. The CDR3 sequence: CASSPHADEQYF. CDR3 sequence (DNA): TGTGCCAGCAGTCCTCATGCTGACGAGCAGTACTTC. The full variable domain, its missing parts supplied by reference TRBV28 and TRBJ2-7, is DVKVTQSSRYLVKRTGEKVFLECVQDMDHENMFWYRQDPGLGLRLIYFSYDVKMKEKGDIPEGYSVSREKKERFSLILESASTNQTSMYLCASSPHADEQYFGPGTRLTVT.

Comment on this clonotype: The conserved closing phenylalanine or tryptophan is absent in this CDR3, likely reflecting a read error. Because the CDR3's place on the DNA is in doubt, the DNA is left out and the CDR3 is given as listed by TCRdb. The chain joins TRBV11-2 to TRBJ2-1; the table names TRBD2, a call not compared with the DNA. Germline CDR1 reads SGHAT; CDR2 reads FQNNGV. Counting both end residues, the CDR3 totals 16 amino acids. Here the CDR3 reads CASSYSSTSMRGGGFL.

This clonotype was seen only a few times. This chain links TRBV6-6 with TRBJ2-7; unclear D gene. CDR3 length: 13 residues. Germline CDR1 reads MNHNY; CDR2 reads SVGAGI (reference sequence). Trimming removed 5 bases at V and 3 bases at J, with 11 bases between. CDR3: CASSDWGLYEQYF. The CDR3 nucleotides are TGTGCCAGCAGTGACTGGGGTCTCTACGAGCAGTACTTC.

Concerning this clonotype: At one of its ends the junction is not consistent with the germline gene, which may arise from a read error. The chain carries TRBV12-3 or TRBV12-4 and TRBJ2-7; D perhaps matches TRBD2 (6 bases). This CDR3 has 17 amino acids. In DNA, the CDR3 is TGTGCCAGGAGTTTACCTAGGGACGGGGGAAGCTCCTACGAGCAGTACTTC. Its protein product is CARSLPRDGGSSYEQYF.

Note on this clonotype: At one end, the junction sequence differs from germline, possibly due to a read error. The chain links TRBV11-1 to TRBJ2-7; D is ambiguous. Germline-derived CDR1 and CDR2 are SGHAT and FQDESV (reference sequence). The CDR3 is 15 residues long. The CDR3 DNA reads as TGTGCCAGCAGCTTAGAGTCGACCATGTCCTACGAGCACTACTTC. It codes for CASSLESTMSYEHYF.

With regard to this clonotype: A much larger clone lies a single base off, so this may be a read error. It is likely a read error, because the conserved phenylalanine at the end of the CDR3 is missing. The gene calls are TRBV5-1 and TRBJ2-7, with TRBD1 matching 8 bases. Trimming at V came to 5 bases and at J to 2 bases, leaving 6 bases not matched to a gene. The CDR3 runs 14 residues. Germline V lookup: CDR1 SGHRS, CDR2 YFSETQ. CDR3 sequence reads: CASRETGVTYEQYI. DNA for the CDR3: TGCGCCAGCAGGGAGACAGGGGTTACCTACGAGCAGTACATC.

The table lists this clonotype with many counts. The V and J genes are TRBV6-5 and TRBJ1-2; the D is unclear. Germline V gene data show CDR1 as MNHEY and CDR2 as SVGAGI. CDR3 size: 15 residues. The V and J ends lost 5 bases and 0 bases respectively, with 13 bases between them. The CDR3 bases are TGTGCCAGCAGTGTAGGGAGTTCGGCTAACTATGGCTACACCTTC. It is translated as CASSVGSSANYGYTF.

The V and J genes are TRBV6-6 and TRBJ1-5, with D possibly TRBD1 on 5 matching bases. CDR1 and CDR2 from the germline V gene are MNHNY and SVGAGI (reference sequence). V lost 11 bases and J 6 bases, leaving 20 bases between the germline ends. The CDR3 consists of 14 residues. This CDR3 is CAGNSSGGGQPQHF. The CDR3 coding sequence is TGTGCCGGCAACTCCTCGGGGGGGGGTCAGCCCCAGCATTTT.

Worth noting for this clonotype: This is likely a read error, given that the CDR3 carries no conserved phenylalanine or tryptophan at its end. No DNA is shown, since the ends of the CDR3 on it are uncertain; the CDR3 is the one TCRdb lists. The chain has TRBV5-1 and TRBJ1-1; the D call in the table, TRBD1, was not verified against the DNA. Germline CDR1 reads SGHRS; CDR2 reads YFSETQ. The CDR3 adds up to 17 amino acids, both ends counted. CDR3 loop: CASSQKTGGGGNTEACL.

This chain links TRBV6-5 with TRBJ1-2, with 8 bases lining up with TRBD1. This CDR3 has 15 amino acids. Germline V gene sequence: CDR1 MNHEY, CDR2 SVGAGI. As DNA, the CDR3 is TGTGTCTGCAGATCTATATCGACAGGGGTGTATGGCTACACCTTC. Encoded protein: CVCRSISTGVYGYTF.

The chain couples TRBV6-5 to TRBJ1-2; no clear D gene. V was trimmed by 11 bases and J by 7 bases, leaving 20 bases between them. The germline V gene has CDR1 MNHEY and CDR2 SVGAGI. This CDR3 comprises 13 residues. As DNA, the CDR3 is TGTGCCTGCACCAGAGAGCTGCGACGTGGCTACACCTTC. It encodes CACTRELRRGYTF.

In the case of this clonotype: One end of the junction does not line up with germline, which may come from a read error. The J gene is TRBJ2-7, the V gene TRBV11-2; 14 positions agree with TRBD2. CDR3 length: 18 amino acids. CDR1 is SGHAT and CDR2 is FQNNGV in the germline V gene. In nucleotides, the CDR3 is TGTGCTAGCAGCTTATCCGTTGGACTAGCGGGAGGTGAGTACGAGCAGTACTTC. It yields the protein CASSLSVGLAGGEYEQYF.

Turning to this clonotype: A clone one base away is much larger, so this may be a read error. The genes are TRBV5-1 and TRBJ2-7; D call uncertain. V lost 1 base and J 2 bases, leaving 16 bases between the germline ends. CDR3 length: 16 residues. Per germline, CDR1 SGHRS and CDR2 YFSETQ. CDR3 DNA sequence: TGCGCCAGCAGCTTGAACCCGGCCTCTTCGGCCTACGAGCAGTACTTC. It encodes CASSLNPASSAYEQYF.

CDR3 sequence: CASSLRNAEKLFF. The CDR3 nucleotides are TGTGCCAGCAGCTTAAGGAATGCGGAAAAACTGTTTTTT. This rearrangement joins TRBV13 to TRBJ1-4; D is uncertain. CDR1 and CDR2 (germline): PRHDT, FYEKMQ (reference sequence). The CDR3 sequence is 13 residues long. Trimming removed 2 bases at V and 8 bases at J, with 9 bases between.

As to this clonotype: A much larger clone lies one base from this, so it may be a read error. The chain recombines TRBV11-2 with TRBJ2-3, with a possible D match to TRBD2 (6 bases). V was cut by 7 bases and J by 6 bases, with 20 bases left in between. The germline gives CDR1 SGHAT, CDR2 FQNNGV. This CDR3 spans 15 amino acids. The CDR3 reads CASNPDSGGADTQYF. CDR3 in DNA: TGTGCCAGCAACCCAGACTCGGGCGGGGCCGATACGCAGTATTTT.

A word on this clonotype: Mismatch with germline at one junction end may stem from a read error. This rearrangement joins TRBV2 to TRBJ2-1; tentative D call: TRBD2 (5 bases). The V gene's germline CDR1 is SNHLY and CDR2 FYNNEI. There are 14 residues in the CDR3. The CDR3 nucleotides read TGTGTCAGCAGTGCAGCGGTACCCACGATCCAGCAGTTCTTC. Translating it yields CVSSAAVPTIQQFF.

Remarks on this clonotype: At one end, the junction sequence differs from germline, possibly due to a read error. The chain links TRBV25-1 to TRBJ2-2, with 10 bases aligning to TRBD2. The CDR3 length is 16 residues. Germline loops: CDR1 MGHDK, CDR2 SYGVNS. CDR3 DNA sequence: TGTGCTAGCAAAGGACTAGCGGTAGGGAACACCGGGGAGCTGTTTTTT. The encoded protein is CASKGLAVGNTGELFF.

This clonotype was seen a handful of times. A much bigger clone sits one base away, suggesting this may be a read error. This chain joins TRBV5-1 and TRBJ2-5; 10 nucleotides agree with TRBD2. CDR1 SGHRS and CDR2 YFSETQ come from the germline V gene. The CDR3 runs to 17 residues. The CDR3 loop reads CASSSSLAGMLQEAQYF. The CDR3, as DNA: TGCGCCAGCAGCTCCTCACTAGCGGGGATGCTCCAAGAGGCCCAGTACTTC.